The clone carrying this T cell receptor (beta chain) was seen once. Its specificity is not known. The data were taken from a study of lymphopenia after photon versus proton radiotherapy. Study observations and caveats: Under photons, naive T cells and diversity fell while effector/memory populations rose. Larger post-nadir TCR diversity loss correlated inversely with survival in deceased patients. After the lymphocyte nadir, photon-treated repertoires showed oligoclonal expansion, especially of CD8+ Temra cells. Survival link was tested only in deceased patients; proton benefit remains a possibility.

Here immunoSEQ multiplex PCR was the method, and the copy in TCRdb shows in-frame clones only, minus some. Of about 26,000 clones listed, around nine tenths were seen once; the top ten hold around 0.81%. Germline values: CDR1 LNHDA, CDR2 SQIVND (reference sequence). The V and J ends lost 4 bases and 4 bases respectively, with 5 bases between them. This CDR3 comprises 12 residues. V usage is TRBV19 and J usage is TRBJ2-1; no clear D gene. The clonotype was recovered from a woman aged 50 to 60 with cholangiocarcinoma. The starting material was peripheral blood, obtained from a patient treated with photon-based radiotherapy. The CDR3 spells CASSTVYNEQFF. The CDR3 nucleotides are TGTGCCAGTAGTACAGTTTACAATGAGCAGTTCTTC.